This T cell receptor (beta chain) is drawn from a study of CD8+ T cells in alopecia areata. Regarding the study as a whole: An increase in clonality over normal scalp was evident in lesional scalp, especially alopecia totalis/universalis.

Peripheral blood and lesional scalp punch biopsies were taken from alopecia areata patients. Extraction of RNA preceded its reverse transcription into cDNA, which served as the sequencing template. Sequenced by immunoSEQ multiplex PCR; TCRdb stores in-frame clones only, minus some. The sample consists of under 85,000 clones, about half of them appearing once. With regard to this clone: The antigen is undetermined.

The receptor was isolated from a human donor with alopecia areata. The sample consisted of CD8+ T cells sorted from blood, taken at week 0.

CDR3 residues: CATQLLAVLANTGELFF. As DNA, the CDR3 is TGTGCCACCCAGCTACTAGCTGTCCTCGCGAACACCGGGGAGCTGTTTTTT. This chain connects TRBV21-1 to TRBJ2-2; TRBD2 is taken as the D call from the table, unchecked against the DNA. TRBV21-1 counts as a pseudogene. The CDR3 sequence is 17 residues long.